The 19 T cell receptor beta chains below all came from one sample that was sequenced in a study of PD-1 blockade in classical Hodgkin lymphoma. With no exception, relapse followed autologous stem cell transplantation in all patients, and brentuximab vedotin exposure varied. This table comes from immunoSEQ multiplex PCR, and its TCRdb copy is limited to in-frame clones, with some not included. The sample holds around 99,000 clones, roughly 79% seen once. Material: peripheral blood mononuclear cells (PBMCs), obtained before the second cycle of nivolumab. These receptors were taken from a human donor with classical Hodgkin lymphoma.

The genes are TRBV19 and TRBJ1-1, with unresolved D. Trimming took 7 bases from V and 0 from J, leaving 18 bases between them. Germline CDR1 and CDR2: LNHDA and SQIVND (reference sequence). The CDR3 loop spans 16 amino acids. For the CDR3, the DNA is TGTGCCAGTACCCCCGCGTGGGCAACAATGAACACTGAAGCTTTCTTT. It yields the protein CASTPAWATMNTEAFF.

This clone was picked up a small number of times. This sequence joins TRBV10-3 and TRBJ1-5, with D hard to call. Per the germline V gene, CDR1 is ENHRY and CDR2 is SYGVKD. Trimming left V 1 base short and J 4 bases short, with 8 bases between. The CDR3 spans 14 residues. CDR3 sequence: CAISEYVGNQPQHF. In DNA, the CDR3 is TGTGCCATCAGTGAGTATGTGGGGAATCAGCCCCAGCATTTT.

The chain links TRBV19 to TRBJ1-2; a possible D gene is TRBD1 (5 bases). This CDR3 region has 14 residues. The V end lost 3 bases, the J end lost 4 bases, and 12 bases lay between the germline ends. The germline V gene encodes CDR1 LNHDA and CDR2 SQIVND (reference sequence). CDR3 sequence (DNA): TGTGCCAGTAGTATGGTCTCAGGGAGCTATGGCTACACCTTC. Its protein is CASSMVSGSYGYTF.

This chain links TRBV5-1 with TRBJ2-7; 7 nucleotides align to TRBD1. The V segment lost 5 bases and the J segment 0 bases; nucleotides outside the gene matches: 11. Germline V gene sequence: CDR1 SGHRS, CDR2 YFSETQ. The CDR3 runs 16 residues. CDR3 sequence (DNA): TGCGCCAGCAGGATCAATATAGGGGACAGCTCCTACGAGCAGTACTTC. Translated: CASRINIGDSSYEQYF.

The chain is built from TRBV9 and TRBJ2-2, with 7 nucleotides matching TRBD2. The CDR3 covers 16 residues. Germline V gene sequence: CDR1 SGDLS, CDR2 YYNGEE. V was pared by 0 bases and J by 4 bases, with 6 bases of the junction left unmatched. The CDR3 sequence is CASSVGVAGVTGELFF. The CDR3, as DNA: TGTGCCAGCAGCGTAGGGGTCGCGGGAGTCACCGGGGAGCTGTTTTTT.

The CDR3 protein is CASNVHTRRNQPQHF. CDR3 coding DNA: TGTGCCAGCAATGTCCACACCAGGCGCAATCAGCCCCAGCATTTT. The chain employs TRBV28 and TRBJ1-5; D is ambiguous. V gave up 7 bases and J gave up 2 bases, with 15 bases separating them. Germline V lookup: CDR1 MDHEN, CDR2 SYDVKM. The CDR3 extends over 15 amino acids.

The J gene is TRBJ2-2, the V gene TRBV7-2, with 8 bases identical to TRBD2. CDR1 is SGHTA and CDR2 is FQGNSA in the germline V gene. The CDR3 loop spans 15 amino acids. V was pared by 2 bases and J by 4 bases, with 3 bases of the junction left unmatched. The CDR3 DNA is TGTGCCAGCAGCTTAACGGCGGGAGGCACCGGGGAGCTGTTTTTT. This translates into CASSLTAGGTGELFF. Full variable domain (remainder filled in from reference TRBV7-2 and TRBJ2-2): GAGVSQSPSNKVTEKGKDVELRCDPISGHTALYWYRQSLGQGLEFLIYFQGNSAPDKSGLPSDRFSAERTGGSVSTLTIQRTQQEDSAVYLCASSLTAGGTGELFFGEGSRLTVL.

The rearrangement links TRBV7-9 to TRBJ1-1, with D tentatively TRBD1 (6 bases). V lost 4 bases, J lost 7 bases, and 16 bases lay in between. The CDR3 totals 14 residues. Per germline, CDR1 SEHNR and CDR2 FQNEAQ (reference sequence). Here the CDR3 reads CASSSNRVGGEAFF. CDR3 nucleotides: TGTGCCAGCAGCTCCAACAGGGTCGGGGGTGAAGCTTTCTTT.

This chain connects TRBV2 to TRBJ1-2; D is unclear. With 2 bases removed from V and 7 bases from J, the gap between germline ends came to 17 bases. From germline, CDR1 is SNHLY and CDR2 FYNNEI. CDR3 size: 15 residues. The CDR3 loop is CASSEWARGTSGYTF. CDR3 nucleotides: TGTGCCAGCAGTGAATGGGCCCGGGGTACCAGTGGCTACACCTTC.

The rearrangement uses TRBV6-1 and TRBJ2-2; 10 nucleotides line up with TRBD2. Trimming removed 4 bases from V and 7 bases from J; junction bases left unmatched: 9. This CDR3 has 16 amino acids. Germline V gene data show CDR1 as MNHNS and CDR2 as SASEGT. The chain's CDR3 is CASSGAGGPSGGELFF. As DNA, the CDR3 is TGTGCCAGCAGTGGAGCGGGAGGGCCGTCGGGCGGGGAGCTGTTTTTT.

The rearrangement joins TRBV5-1 to TRBJ2-7, with a tentative D call TRBD2 (7 bases). Germline V gives CDR1 SGHRS, CDR2 YFSETQ. Trimming cost V 0 bases and J 6 bases, with 13 bases left between them. This CDR3 spans 14 amino acids. CDR3 residues: CASSLGRGAGEQYF. The CDR3 DNA reads TGCGCCAGCAGCTTGGGACGGGGGGCTGGCGAGCAGTACTTC.

The rearrangement uses TRBV29-1 and TRBJ2-1; D is possibly TRBD2 (7 bases). This CDR3 spans 14 amino acids. Germline CDR1 SQVTM, CDR2 ANQGSEA. V lost 4 bases to trimming and J lost 3 bases, with 13 bases between them. The CDR3 sequence is CSVAQGGNYNEQFF. CDR3 bases: TGCAGCGTTGCACAGGGAGGGAACTACAATGAGCAGTTCTTC.

The chain is built from TRBV2 and TRBJ1-2, with D maybe TRBD1 (5 bases). V lost 3 bases and J lost 3, with 8 bases in between. This CDR3 is built from 13 residues. Per germline, CDR1 SNHLY and CDR2 FYNNEI. CDR3 DNA sequence: TGTGCCAGCAGTGACCCGGGGGACTATGGCTACACCTTC. This encodes CASSDPGDYGYTF.

This chain connects TRBV28 to TRBJ1-2; D may be TRBD1 (6 bases). The germline V gene encodes CDR1 MDHEN and CDR2 SYDVKM. Trimming removed 5 bases at V and 12 bases at J, with 16 bases between. This CDR3 has 12 amino acids. In DNA, the CDR3 is TGTGCCAGCAGTGCCCCAGGGGCCCCTGACACCTTC. Protein sequence: CASSAPGAPDTF.

The chain has TRBV20-1 and TRBJ1-3; no definite D call. V shed 6 bases and J shed 8 bases, with 11 bases lying between them. The CDR3 sequence is 11 residues long. Germline V gene data show CDR1 as DFQATT and CDR2 as SNEGSKA (reference sequence). The CDR3 protein is CSAVVADTIYF. CDR3 coding DNA: TGCAGTGCAGTGGTCGCCGACACCATATATTTT.

This chain links TRBV2 with TRBJ1-2; 12 bases map to TRBD1. After removal of 2 bases from V and 8 bases from J, the junction contained 6 bases not matched to a gene. CDR1 and CDR2 (germline): SNHLY, FYNNEI. The CDR3 spans 15 residues. CDR3 protein: CASSEWDRGLAGYTF. The CDR3 DNA is TGTGCCAGCAGTGAATGGGACAGGGGGCTAGCGGGCTACACCTTC. The complete variable domain, with remaining parts taken from reference TRBV2 and TRBJ1-2, reads EPEVTQTPSHQVTQMGQEVILRCVPISNHLYFYWYRQILGQKVEFLVSFYNNEISEKSEIFDDQFSVERPDGSNFTLKIRSTKLEDSAMYFCASSEWDRGLAGYTFGSGTRLTVV.

The chain has TRBV7-7 and TRBJ2-5; 9 nucleotides match TRBD1. Trimming took 5 bases from V and 0 from J; bases not matched to a gene: 4. The germline CDR1 and CDR2 sequences are SSHAT and FNYEAQ (reference sequence). The CDR3 is 15 amino acids. For the CDR3, the DNA is TGTGCCAGCAGCGCCGGGACAGGGTACCAAGAGACCCAGTACTTC. Translating it yields CASSAGTGYQETQYF.

The V call is TRBV27, the J call TRBJ1-3; D is perhaps TRBD1 (6 bases). Trimming left V 5 bases short and J 2 bases short, with 10 bases between. Per the germline V gene, CDR1 is MNHEY and CDR2 is SMNVEV (reference sequence). The CDR3 has 14 amino acids. The CDR3 sequence: CASSRGGPGNTIYF. CDR3 sequence (DNA): TGTGCCAGCAGTAGAGGGGGGCCTGGAAACACCATATATTTT.

The chain has TRBV7-8 and TRBJ1-5; D may be TRBD1 (5 bases). The CDR3 length is 14 residues. V lost 5 bases and J lost 7, with 15 bases in between. CDR1 and CDR2 (germline): SGHVS, FQNEAQ. The CDR3 loop is CASSGAGGWQPQHF. CDR3 in DNA: TGTGCCAGCAGCGGGGCGGGGGGTTGGCAGCCCCAGCATTTT.